Listed here are 18 T cell receptor beta chains from one sample, sequenced in a study of radiotherapy plus CTLA-4 blockade in lung cancer. This table comes from immunoSEQ multiplex PCR, and its TCRdb copy is limited to in-frame clones, with some not included. The sample contains 65,000 to 90,000 clones, over 75% of which appear only once. Sequencing was performed on peripheral blood, taken from a patient treated with radiotherapy plus ipilimumab. These receptors all come from a human donor with non-small cell lung cancer that progressed on radiotherapy plus ipilimumab.

V usage is TRBV5-1 and J usage is TRBJ2-2; TRBD1 might be the D (6 bases). The germline V gene encodes CDR1 SGHRS and CDR2 YFSETQ. This CDR3 has 17 residues. V was cut by 0 bases and J by 0 bases, with 12 bases left in between. CDR3: CASSLGMRQANTGELFF. CDR3 nucleotides: TGCGCCAGCAGCTTGGGTATGAGACAGGCGAACACCGGGGAGCTGTTTTTT. The entire variable domain, with the rest obtained from reference TRBV5-1 and TRBJ2-2, is as follows: KAGVTQTPRYLIKTRGQQVTLSCSPISGHRSVSWYQQTPGQGLQFLFEYFSETQRNKGNFPGRFSGRQFSNSRSEMNVSTLELGDSALYLCASSLGMRQANTGELFFGEGSRLTVL.

The CDR3 loop reads CASSPGQGVYEQYV. In nucleotides, the CDR3 is TGTGCCAGCAGTCCGGGACAGGGTGTCTACGAGCAGTACGTC. The chain links TRBV27 to TRBJ2-7; 9 bases fit TRBD1. The CDR3 has 14 residues. The junction had 5 bases not matched to a gene; V was cut back by 5 bases and J by 3 bases. The germline V gene encodes CDR1 MNHEY and CDR2 SMNVEV (reference sequence).

The rearrangement links TRBV5-1 to TRBJ2-5; 8 bases line up with TRBD1. V lost 4 bases and J lost 5; bases outside the gene matches: 4. The CDR3 sequence is 13 residues long. Germline V gene lookup returns CDR1 SGHRS and CDR2 YFSETQ. The CDR3 reads CASSRTGRETQYF. The CDR3, as DNA: TGCGCCAGCAGCCGGACAGGGCGGGAGACCCAGTACTTC.

V gene TRBV7-8 combines with J gene TRBJ2-3; 9 bases map to TRBD2. This CDR3 comprises 18 residues. The J segment lost 1 base and the V segment lost 3 bases, leaving 11 bases of the junction unmatched. Germline V lookup: CDR1 SGHVS, CDR2 FQNEAQ. CDR3 nucleotide sequence: TGTGCCAGCAGCTTTGTTCTGGTTGGCGGGGGGGGCACAGATACGCAGTATTTT. Protein sequence: CASSFVLVGGGGTDTQYF.

V gene TRBV28 combines with J gene TRBJ2-3; 8 nucleotides align to TRBD2. Trimming took 5 bases from V and 2 from J; bases not matched to a gene: 6. Germline assignment: CDR1 MDHEN and CDR2 SYDVKM. The CDR3 has 15 residues. The CDR3 DNA reads TGTGCCAGCAGTGTTCGACTAGCGACCACAGATACGCAGTATTTT. It yields the protein CASSVRLATTDTQYF.

The chain couples TRBV18 to TRBJ1-1; 9 bases map to TRBD1. V trimming: 4 bases; J trimming: 0 bases; junction bases outside the gene matches: 9. CDR1 and CDR2 from the germline V gene are KGHSH and LQKENI. CDR3 length: 17 amino acids. CDR3: CASSLAGQGTMNTEAFF. The CDR3 region has the DNA TGTGCCAGCTCACTTGCGGGACAGGGAACAATGAACACTGAAGCTTTCTTT.

This clone was recorded once. The chain carries TRBV10-1 and TRBJ2-1, with TRBD1 matching 7 bases. Per germline, CDR1 WNHNN and CDR2 SYGVQD (reference sequence). J lost 8 bases, V lost 0 bases, and 10 bases had no gene match. This CDR3 contains 16 residues. The CDR3 DNA follows: TGCGCCAGCAGTGAGTCGACAGGGATGCGTGGCGATGAGCAGTTCTTC. Translation gives CASSESTGMRGDEQFF.

This chain links TRBV6-6 with TRBJ2-1; D is perhaps TRBD2 (5 bases). Germline CDR1 and CDR2: MNHNY and SVGAGI (reference sequence). The CDR3 covers 15 residues. V was clipped by 2 bases and J by 0 bases, with 8 bases between them. Written as DNA, the CDR3 is TGTGCCAGCAGTTACGGGAGTTCCTCCTACAATGAGCAGTTCTTC. Its translation is CASSYGSSSYNEQFF.

V and J are TRBV5-1 and TRBJ2-1; D possibly corresponds to TRBD2 (5 bases). V was cut by 6 bases and J by 7 bases, with 14 bases left in between. This CDR3 has 13 amino acids. CDR1 and CDR2 (germline): SGHRS, YFSETQ. CDR3 DNA sequence: TGCGCCAGCACCTCTCGGGGAATGAATGAGCAGTTCTTC. Translating it yields CASTSRGMNEQFF.

This clone was found a few times. The chain uses TRBV2 and TRBJ2-2; D may be TRBD2 (6 bases). The germline CDR1 and CDR2 sequences are SNHLY and FYNNEI. Trimming cost V 5 bases and J 8 bases, with 12 bases left between them. CDR3 length: 13 residues. The CDR3 protein is CASSLRAGGELFF. The DNA of the CDR3 is TGTGCCAGCAGTCTGAGGGCGGGGGGGGAGCTGTTTTTT.

A note on this clone: Distinct nucleotide sequences in the sample also encode this CDR3. The chain links TRBV27 to TRBJ2-2; D is uncertain. The CDR3 is made up of 15 amino acids. CDR1 is MNHEY, CDR2 SMNVEV, per germline (reference sequence). Trimming pared 9 bases from V and 1 base from J, leaving 15 bases between. CDR3: CASSPLQENTGELFF. In DNA, the CDR3 is TGTGCCAGTAGTCCGCTACAAGAGAACACCGGGGAGCTGTTTTTT.

The rearrangement uses TRBV6-5 and TRBJ2-1, with D possibly TRBD1 on 7 matching bases. V lost 5 bases and J 7 bases, leaving 18 bases between the germline ends. Germline CDR1 is MNHEY and CDR2 is SVGAGI. The CDR3 totals 15 residues. Here the CDR3 reads CASSTGVAGQNEQFF. For the CDR3, the DNA is TGTGCCAGCAGTACAGGGGTCGCGGGACAGAATGAGCAGTTCTTC.

This chain connects TRBV7-6 to TRBJ1-2, with D maybe TRBD1 (5 bases). Trimming left V 0 bases short and J 13 bases short, with 9 bases between. The CDR3 has 11 residues. Per germline, CDR1 SGHVS and CDR2 FNYEAQ. CDR3 protein: CASSLAQGPTF. The CDR3 bases are TGTGCCAGCAGCTTAGCTCAGGGACCCACCTTC.

This clone was counted between two and nine times. This chain links TRBV7-9 with TRBJ2-7; the D is unclear. CDR3 length: 13 residues. Germline CDR1 and CDR2: SEHNR and FQNEAQ (reference sequence). Trimming removed 1 base from V and 6 bases from J, with 10 bases in between. The CDR3 region is CASSLVEGSEQYV. The CDR3 coding sequence is TGTGCCAGCAGCTTAGTTGAAGGGTCCGAGCAGTACGTC.

The chain combines TRBV5-1 with TRBJ2-7, with 7 nucleotides matching TRBD2. The CDR3 loop spans 14 amino acids. J lost 3 bases, V lost 0 bases, and 3 bases had no gene match. CDR1 and CDR2 from the germline V gene are SGHRS and YFSETQ. CDR3 DNA sequence: TGCGCCAGCAGCTTGGAGCGGGGCAGCTACGAGCAGTACTTC. It specifies CASSLERGSYEQYF. The full variable domain, rest sourced from reference TRBV5-1 and TRBJ2-7, is KAGVTQTPRYLIKTRGQQVTLSCSPISGHRSVSWYQQTPGQGLQFLFEYFSETQRNKGNFPGRFSGRQFSNSRSEMNVSTLELGDSALYLCASSLERGSYEQYFGPGTRLTVT.

The rearrangement links TRBV12-5 to TRBJ2-1, with D tentatively TRBD1 (6 bases). Germline assignment: CDR1 LGHNT and CDR2 FRNRAP. The CDR3 length is 13 residues. Trimming removed 2 bases at V and 10 bases at J, with 12 bases between. CDR3: CASGLLVGGEQFF. The DNA for the CDR3 is TGTGCTAGTGGTTTGCTTGTTGGGGGCGAGCAGTTCTTC.

The CDR3: CASSPGGRGYTF. The CDR3 DNA follows: TGTGCCAGCAGTCCCGGGGGAAGAGGCTACACCTTC. The genes are TRBV2 and TRBJ1-2, with D perhaps TRBD1 (5 bases). Germline V gene data show CDR1 as SNHLY and CDR2 as FYNNEI. There are 12 residues in the CDR3. Between the trimmed V and J ends, which lost 5 bases and 8 bases, there was a span of 12 bases.

The gene calls are TRBV28 and TRBJ2-7, with 11 positions matching TRBD2. After removal of 5 bases from V and 0 bases from J, the junction contained 6 bases not matched to a gene. The CDR3 has 16 amino acids. Germline CDR1 MDHEN, CDR2 SYDVKM. The CDR3 nucleotides are TGTGCCAGCAGTACCTCGGGACTAGCGGCCTCCTACGAGCAGTACTTC. Translating it yields CASSTSGLAASYEQYF.